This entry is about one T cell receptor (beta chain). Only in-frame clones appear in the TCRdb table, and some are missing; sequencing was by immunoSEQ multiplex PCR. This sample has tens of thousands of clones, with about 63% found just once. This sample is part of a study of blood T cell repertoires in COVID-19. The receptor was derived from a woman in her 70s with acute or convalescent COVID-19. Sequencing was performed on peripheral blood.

The CDR3 DNA reads as TGCGCCAGCAGCCCTCGGACTAGCCCAAACACCGGGGAGCTGTTTTTT. Its protein product is CASSPRTSPNTGELFF. J is TRBJ2-2 and V is TRBV4-1, with 8 nucleotides matching TRBD2. V shed 4 bases, J shed 2 bases, and the junction held 6 bases outside the gene matches. The CDR3 contains 16 residues. Germline V gene data show CDR1 as MGHRA and CDR2 as YSYEKL.